The entry below describes one T cell receptor beta chain. Sequenced by immunoSEQ multiplex PCR; TCRdb stores in-frame clones only, minus some. Seen here are tens of thousands of clones, 85% to 95% observed once, and the top ten hold 2.4%. V lost 1 base and J lost 2, with 9 bases in between. Germline values: CDR1 LGHDT, CDR2 YNNKEL (reference sequence). The CDR3 is made up of 15 amino acids. The record originates from a study of control samples from healthy donors and cancer patients. The sample taken for sequencing was blood. The chain carries TRBV3-1 (or the pseudogene TRBV3-2) and TRBJ2-1, with D tentatively TRBD2 (6 bases). The sequence derives from a man aged 25-45 years in good health. The CDR3 nucleotides are TGTGCCAGCAGCCAAGGGACGGGGGCCTACAATGAGCAGTTCTTC. Translating it yields CASSQGTGAYNEQFF.